The 5 T cell receptor beta chains given below trace back to one sample, sequenced in a study of T cell repertoires in cytomegalovirus infection. Each CDR3 protein gets one entry after TCRdb re-called the reads with MiXCR. The data hold 76,000 or so distinct CDR3 sequences, with about 3.8% observed a single time. Specimen: PBMCs. All receptors come from a human donor in good health (CMV status not recorded). Some clones in this sample may be carry-over from other donors' samples.

This clonotype was seen at least ten times. V gene TRBV27 combines with J gene TRBJ1-2; TRBD1 agrees at 7 bases. The V segment lost 4 bases and the J segment 2 bases; nucleotides outside the gene matches: 10. The CDR3 length is 16 residues. Germline V gene data show CDR1 as MNHEY and CDR2 as SMNVEV (reference sequence). In DNA form, the CDR3 reads TGTGCCAGCAGTTCCGCCGGGACAGATATAAACTATGGCTACACCTTC. Protein: CASSSAGTDINYGYTF.

The table lists this clonotype with many counts. The rearrangement links TRBV7-9 to TRBJ2-1, with 9 bases aligning to TRBD2. Germline V CDR1 and CDR2: SEHNR, FQNEAQ (reference sequence). V lost 1 base and J lost 2; bases outside the gene matches: 3. CDR3 size: 16 residues. As DNA, the CDR3 is TGTGCCAGCAGCTTAGTGGCGGGGGGGCCCTACAATGAGCAGTTCTTC. Protein: CASSLVAGGPYNEQFF.

This clonotype has a count of ten or more. CDR3 amino acids: CASSLAISPRIHEQYF. CDR3 bases: TGTGCCAGCAGCTTAGCTATCTCCCCGAGGATCCACGAGCAGTACTTC. This chain uses TRBV7-9 with TRBJ2-7; D ambiguous. CDR3 size: 16 residues. Germline CDR1 SEHNR, CDR2 FQNEAQ (reference sequence). Between the trimmed V and J ends, which lost 0 bases and 5 bases, there was a span of 17 bases.

In this sample, this clonotype turned up many times. A much more abundant neighbour one base away suggests this may be a read error. V is TRBV6-4 and J is TRBJ2-1, with 12 bases fitting TRBD2. The V segment lost 6 bases and the J segment 8 bases; nucleotides outside the gene matches: 8. This CDR3 is built from 15 residues. Germline V gene data show CDR1 as MRHNA and CDR2 as SNTAGT. As DNA, the CDR3 is TGTGCCAGCAGCCAAGCTAGCGGGGGGGCCGATGAGCAGTTCTTC. This encodes CASSQASGGADEQFF.

This clonotype was seen repeatedly, ten times or more. CDR3 DNA sequence: TGTGCCAGCAGAGCAGAGGGACTAGCAGCCTCCTACGAGCAGTACTTC. Protein: CASRAEGLAASYEQYF. The chain couples TRBV27 to TRBJ2-7, with 9 bases fitting TRBD2. The V gene end was trimmed by 6 bases and the J gene end by 0 bases; junction bases not matched to a gene: 9. The CDR3 sequence is 16 residues long. Looked up from germline, CDR1 is MNHEY and CDR2 is SMNVEV (reference sequence).